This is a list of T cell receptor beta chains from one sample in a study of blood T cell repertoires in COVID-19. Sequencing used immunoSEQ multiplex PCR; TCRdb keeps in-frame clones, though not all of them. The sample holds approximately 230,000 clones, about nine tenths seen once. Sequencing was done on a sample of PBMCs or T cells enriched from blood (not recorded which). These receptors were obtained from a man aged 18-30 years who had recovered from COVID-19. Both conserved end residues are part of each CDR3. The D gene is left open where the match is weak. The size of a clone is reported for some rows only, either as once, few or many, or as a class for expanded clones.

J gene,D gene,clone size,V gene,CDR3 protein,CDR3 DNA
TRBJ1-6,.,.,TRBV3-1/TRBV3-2,CASSSRQLNSPLHF,TGTGCCAGCAGCTCCCGACAGCTTAATTCACCCCTCCACTTT
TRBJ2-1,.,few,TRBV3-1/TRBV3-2,CASSQGLSGAGYNEQFF,TGTGCCAGCAGCCAAGGACTAAGCGGCGCGGGTTACAATGAGCAGTTCTTC
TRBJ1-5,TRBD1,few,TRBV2,CASSKRYRGEEPQHF,TGTGCCAGCAGTAAGAGATACAGGGGAGAGGAGCCCCAGCATTTT
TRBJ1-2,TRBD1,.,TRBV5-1,CASSLLGTVGHYGYTF,TGCGCCAGCAGCTTGTTAGGGACAGTGGGACACTATGGCTACACCTTC
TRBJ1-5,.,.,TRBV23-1,CASITPGFGNQPQHF,TGCGCCAGCATAACCCCAGGGTTCGGCAATCAGCCCCAGCATTTT
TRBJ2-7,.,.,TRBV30,CAWSVSQTIYEQYF,TGTGCCTGGAGTGTAAGCCAGACTATCTACGAGCAGTACTTC
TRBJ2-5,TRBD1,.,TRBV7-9,CASSFRRTGRRQETQYF,TGTGCCAGCAGCTTCCGACGGACAGGCCGCCGACAAGAGACCCAGTACTTC
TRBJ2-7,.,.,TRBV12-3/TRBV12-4,CASSLGGNGEQYF,TGTGCCAGCTCCCTTGGGGGGAACGGCGAGCAGTACTTC
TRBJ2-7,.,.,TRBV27,CASTPPTGYEQYF,TGTGCCAGCACCCCTCCCACAGGCTACGAGCAGTACTTC
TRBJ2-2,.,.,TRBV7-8,CASSPRGREVTGELFF,TGTGCCAGCAGCCCGCGGGGCAGGGAGGTCACCGGGGAGCTGTTTTTT
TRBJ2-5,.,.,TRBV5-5,CASSLVPTGARQETQYF,TGTGCCAGCAGCTTGGTACCTACAGGCGCTCGACAAGAGACCCAGTACTTC
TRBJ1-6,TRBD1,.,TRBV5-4,CASSWTGTENSPLHF,TGTGCCAGCAGCTGGACCGGGACAGAGAATTCACCCCTCCACTTT
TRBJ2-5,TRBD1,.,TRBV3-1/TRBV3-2,CASTLGTGETQYF,TGTGCCAGCACCCTTGGGACAGGAGAGACCCAGTACTTC
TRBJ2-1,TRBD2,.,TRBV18,CASSLRLAGGINEQFF,TGTGCCAGCTCACTTAGACTAGCGGGGGGGATCAATGAGCAGTTCTTC
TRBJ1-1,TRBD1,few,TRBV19,CASSLKGQGGTEAFF,TGTGCCAGTAGTCTAAAGGGACAGGGGGGGACTGAAGCTTTCTTT
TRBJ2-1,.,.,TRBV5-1,CASSLGTLGVYNEQFF,TGCGCCAGCAGCTTGGGGACTCTAGGCGTGTACAATGAGCAGTTCTTC
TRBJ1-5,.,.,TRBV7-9,CASSPGLDGTHQPQHF,TGTGCCAGCAGCCCAGGACTTGATGGGACTCATCAGCCCCAGCATTTT
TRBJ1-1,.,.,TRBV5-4,CASSTWTDTEAFF,TGTGCCAGCAGCACCTGGACAGACACTGAAGCTTTCTTT
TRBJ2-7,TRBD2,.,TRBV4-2,CASSQVLAGSYEQYF,TGTGCCAGCAGCCAAGTATTAGCGGGATCCTACGAGCAGTACTTC
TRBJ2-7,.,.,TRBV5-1,CASSWQTGYYEQYF,TGCGCCAGCAGCTGGCAGACGGGATACTACGAGCAGTACTTC
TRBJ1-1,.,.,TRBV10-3,CAISSTGGVGAFF,TGTGCCATCAGTTCTACTGGGGGGGTTGGTGCTTTCTTT
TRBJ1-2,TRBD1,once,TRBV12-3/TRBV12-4,CASTGGNYGYTF,TGTGCCAGCACAGGGGGGAACTATGGCTACACCTTC
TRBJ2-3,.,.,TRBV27,CASSLWRDSDTQYF,TGTGCCAGCAGTTTATGGAGGGATTCAGATACGCAGTATTTT
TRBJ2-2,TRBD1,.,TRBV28,CASSYRDRKFTGELFF,TGTGCCAGCAGCTACCGGGACAGGAAGTTTACCGGGGAGCTGTTTTTT
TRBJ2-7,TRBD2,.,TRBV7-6,CASSSILAASSYEQYF,TGTGCCAGCAGCTCGATACTAGCGGCTAGCTCCTACGAGCAGTACTTC
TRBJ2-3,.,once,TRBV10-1,CASSETSGRSDTQYF,TGCGCCAGCAGTGAGACTAGTGGGAGATCTGATACGCAGTATTTT
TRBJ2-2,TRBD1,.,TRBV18,CASSPNRGQGTGELFF,TGTGCCAGCTCACCGAACAGGGGGCAGGGGACCGGGGAGCTGTTTTTT
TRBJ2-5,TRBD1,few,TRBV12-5,CASGSTRTGAQETQYF,TGTGCTAGTGGTTCAACAAGAACAGGGGCTCAAGAGACCCAGTACTTC
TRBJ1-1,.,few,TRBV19,CASSVTGTNTEAFF,TGTGCCAGTAGTGTAACAGGGACCAACACTGAAGCTTTCTTT
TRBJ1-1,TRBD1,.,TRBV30,CAWGTGFSNTEAFF,TGTGCCTGGGGGACAGGGTTCTCGAACACTGAAGCTTTCTTT
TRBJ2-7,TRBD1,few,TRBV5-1,CASSPPGQGYEQYF,TGCGCCAGCAGCCCCCCGGGACAGGGTTACGAGCAGTACTTC
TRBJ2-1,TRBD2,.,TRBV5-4,CASSSVAGGYNEQFF,TGTGCCAGCAGCTCAGTAGCGGGGGGGTACAATGAGCAGTTCTTC
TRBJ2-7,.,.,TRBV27,CASSSRVGGRNYEQYF,TGTGCCAGCAGTTCAAGGGTGGGGGGACGAAACTACGAGCAGTACTTC
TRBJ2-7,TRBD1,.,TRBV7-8,CASSSSGQGKREQYF,TGTGCCAGCAGCTCCTCGGGACAGGGAAAACGCGAGCAGTACTTC
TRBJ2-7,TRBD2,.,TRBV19,CASSIPGTSGYEQYF,TGTGCCAGTAGTATCCCCGGGACTAGCGGCTACGAGCAGTACTTC
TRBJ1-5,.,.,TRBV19,CASSMARSNQPQHF,TGTGCCAGTAGTATGGCGAGGAGCAATCAGCCCCAGCATTTT
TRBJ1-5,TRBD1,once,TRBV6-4,CASSPGTDGLPQHF,TGTGCCAGCAGTCCCGGGACAGATGGTCTGCCCCAGCATTTT
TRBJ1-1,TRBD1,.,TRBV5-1,CASSLATGGPHEAFF,TGCGCCAGCAGCTTGGCTACAGGGGGCCCCCATGAAGCTTTCTTT
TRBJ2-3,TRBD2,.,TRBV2,CASSGMGTSGTDTQYF,TGTGCCAGCAGTGGCATGGGGACTAGCGGGACAGATACGCAGTATTTT
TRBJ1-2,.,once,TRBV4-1,CASSQVGSRPVGYGYTF,TGCGCCAGCAGCCAAGTTGGTTCCAGGCCGGTGGGCTATGGCTACACCTTC
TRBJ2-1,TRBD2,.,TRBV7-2,CASSLSRGRANEQFF,TGTGCCAGCAGCTTAAGTCGCGGGAGGGCCAATGAGCAGTTCTTC
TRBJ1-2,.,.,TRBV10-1,CASTRKRPVLNYGYTF,TGCGCCAGCACCAGAAAGCGGCCAGTCCTAAACTATGGCTACACCTTC
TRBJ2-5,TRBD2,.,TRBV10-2,CASDSNPGGVMETQYF,TGCGCCAGCGATTCCAACCCCGGGGGGGTGATGGAGACCCAGTACTTC
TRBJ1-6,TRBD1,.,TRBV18,CASSPWDRNSPLHF,TGTGCCAGCTCACCTTGGGACAGAAATTCACCCCTCCACTTT
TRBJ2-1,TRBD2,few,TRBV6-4,CASSDSGLDSGPINEQFF,TGTGCCAGCAGTGACTCCGGGTTGGATAGCGGGCCAATTAATGAGCAGTTCTTC
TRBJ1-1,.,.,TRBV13,CASSLNPRGRFTEAFF,TGTGCCAGCAGCTTAAATCCCAGGGGACGATTCACTGAAGCTTTCTTT
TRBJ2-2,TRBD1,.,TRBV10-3,CAISTTGVAGELFF,TGTGCCATCAGTACGACAGGGGTTGCCGGGGAGCTGTTTTTT
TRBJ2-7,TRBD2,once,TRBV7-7,CASSSSGSYEQYF,TGTGCTAGCAGCTCTAGCGGGTCCTACGAGCAGTACTTC
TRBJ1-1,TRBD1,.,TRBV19,CASIRRTGTGTEAFF,TGTGCCAGTATCCGAAGGACAGGGACGGGGACTGAAGCTTTCTTT
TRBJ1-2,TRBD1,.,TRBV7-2,CASSLFTGDYGYTF,TGTGCCAGCAGCTTATTTACAGGGGACTATGGCTACACCTTC
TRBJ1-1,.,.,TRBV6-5,CASSLEGTLNTEAFF,TGTGCCAGCAGTCTCGAGGGCACCTTGAACACTGAAGCTTTCTTT
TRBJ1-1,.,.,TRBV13,CASSLAVRWQGEVNTEAFF,TGTGCCAGCAGCTTAGCTGTTCGTTGGCAGGGTGAAGTTAACACTGAAGCTTTCTTT
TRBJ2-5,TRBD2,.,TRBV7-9,CASSFGTSGKETQYF,TGTGCCAGCAGCTTCGGGACTAGCGGAAAAGAGACCCAGTACTTC
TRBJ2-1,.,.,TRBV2,CASRKKESSYNEQFF,TGTGCCAGCAGGAAAAAGGAGAGCTCCTACAATGAGCAGTTCTTC